One sample yielded the 17 T cell receptor beta chains listed below, sequenced in a study of blood T cells in healthy people across ages. Alongside a J-beta primer mix, a sample-barcoded 5' primer served in a second PCR lasting roughly 7 to 11 cycles. MiXCR was run by TCRdb on the 5' RACE reads, yielding one entry per CDR3 protein. This sample has 750,000 to 950,000 distinct CDR3 sequences, with approximately 32% found just once. This sample was shared with a second study, whose subject was T cells of mothers and their children.

The sequenced sample was blood. Receptor source: a woman aged 40-49 years in good health.

This clonotype was counted ten times or more. The gene calls are TRBV18 and TRBJ2-3; D unresolved. This CDR3 region has 15 residues. Germline CDR1 reads KGHSH; CDR2 reads LQKENI. Trimming shortened V by 2 bases and J by 0 bases, and 9 bases separated the two germline ends. The CDR3 here is CASSPTTASTDTQYF. Here the CDR3 DNA reads TGTGCCAGCTCACCAACTACAGCTAGCACAGATACGCAGTATTTT.

Of note for this clonotype: The CDR3 ends on some other residue instead of the conserved phenylalanine or tryptophan, so this is likely a read error. The rearrangement links TRBV20-1 to TRBJ2-2; D might be TRBD2 (5 bases). The CDR3 contains 12 residues. Germline V gene data show CDR1 as DFQATT and CDR2 as SNEGSKA (reference sequence). The CDR3 region is CSTSTDTGELFV. In DNA form, the CDR3 reads TGCAGTACTAGTACCGACACCGGGGAGCTGTTTGTT.

V and J are TRBV29-1 and TRBJ2-1; D is ambiguous. Per the germline V gene, CDR1 is SQVTM and CDR2 is ANQGSEA. V gave up 0 bases and J gave up 12 bases, with 15 bases separating them. This CDR3 spans 13 amino acids. CDR3 in amino acids: CSVEDFVGRVQFF. The CDR3 DNA reads TGCAGCGTTGAAGATTTTGTCGGTAGGGTGCAGTTCTTC.

This clonotype was picked up many times. The chain uses TRBV7-2 and TRBJ2-5, with D perhaps matching TRBD1 (6 bases). V lost 2 bases, J lost 5 bases, and 18 bases lay in between. This CDR3 is built from 16 residues. Germline-derived CDR1 and CDR2 are SGHTA and FQGNSA. The CDR3, as DNA: TGTGCCAGCAGCTTAAGATTAACAGGGTCGAAGGAGACCCAGTACTTC. It specifies CASSLRLTGSKETQYF. The variable domain in full, with the rest retrieved from reference TRBV7-2 and TRBJ2-5, is GAGVSQSPSNKVTEKGKDVELRCDPISGHTALYWYRQSLGQGLEFLIYFQGNSAPDKSGLPSDRFSAERTGGSVSTLTIQRTQQEDSAVYLCASSLRLTGSKETQYFGPGTRLLVL.

This clonotype was picked up many times. The chain combines TRBV4-2 with TRBJ2-3; no clear D gene. This CDR3 spans 15 amino acids. Trimming cost V 3 bases and J 3 bases, with 13 bases left between them. Germline CDR1 is LGHNA and CDR2 is YNFKEQ. The CDR3 sequence is CASSQKDHRTDTQYF. As DNA, the CDR3 is TGTGCCAGCAGCCAGAAGGATCATAGGACAGATACGCAGTATTTT.

The chain links TRBV18 to TRBJ1-3; no reliable D call. This CDR3 has 17 residues. Germline CDR1 KGHSH, CDR2 LQKENI. Between the trimmed V and J ends, which lost 3 bases and 0 bases, there was a span of 15 bases. The CDR3 coding sequence is TGTGCCAGCTCACCTCTGGACGGATTGTCCTCTGGAAACACCATATATTTT. Protein sequence: CASSPLDGLSSGNTIYF.

The rearrangement links TRBV18 to TRBJ1-6; 7 nucleotides align to TRBD1. The CDR3 spans 14 residues. V shed 5 bases and J 6 bases; nucleotides not matched to a gene: 4. The germline V gene encodes CDR1 KGHSH and CDR2 LQKENI. In DNA, the CDR3 is TGTGCCAGCTCAGCCGGGACAGTTAATTCACCCCTCCACTTT. Translation: CASSAGTVNSPLHF.

This clonotype was counted between two and nine times. The V and J genes are TRBV9 and TRBJ2-3; D is uncertain. Deletions cut 3 bases from V and 0 bases from J, with 5 bases between. The germline V gene has CDR1 SGDLS and CDR2 YYNGEE. The CDR3 spans 13 residues. The CDR3 DNA follows: TGTGCCAGCAGCGAGCTCAGCACAGATACGCAGTATTTT. Its translation is CASSELSTDTQYF.

This chain joins TRBV29-1 and TRBJ2-1; D possibly corresponds to TRBD2 (7 bases). V was cut by 3 bases and J by 15 bases, with 30 bases left in between. This CDR3 is 16 amino acids long. CDR1 and CDR2 (germline): SQVTM, ANQGSEA. The CDR3 nucleotides read TGCAGCGTTGATCGGGGAGGGGGACCCTCAGGGGAGACCCCGTTCTTC. This translates into CSVDRGGGPSGETPFF.

This CDR3 reads CAIRGGLEEGYTF. The CDR3 nucleotides read TGTGCCATCAGGGGGGGCCTCGAGGAAGGCTACACCTTC. The chain is built from TRBV10-3 and TRBJ1-2; D perhaps matches TRBD1 (6 bases). This CDR3 region has 13 residues. Between the trimmed V and J ends, which lost 6 bases and 8 bases, there was a span of 16 bases. The germline V gene has CDR1 ENHRY and CDR2 SYGVKD.

Of note for this clonotype: One end of the junction does not line up with germline, which may come from a read error. This rearrangement joins TRBV12-3 or TRBV12-4 to TRBJ1-2; no reliable D call. This CDR3 contains 12 residues. This CDR3 is CVSSPLNYGYTF. The CDR3 nucleotides are TGTGTCAGCAGTCCTCTAAACTATGGCTACACCTTC.

CDR3 in amino acids: CSAREVILAGGQFYNEQYF. The CDR3 coding sequence is TGCAGTGCTAGAGAGGTTATACTAGCGGGGGGCCAGTTTTACAATGAGCAGTACTTC. The chain links TRBV20-1 to TRBJ2-1, with 12 bases fitting TRBD2. The J call may be mistaken, given a closer DNA end match to TRBJ2-7. In germline, CDR1 is DFQATT, CDR2 SNEGSKA (reference sequence). CDR3 length: 19 residues.

The table lists this clonotype with a count of one. The chain employs TRBV28 and TRBJ2-3; D not resolved. Trimming shortened V by 0 bases and J by 2 bases, and 9 bases separated the two germline ends. The CDR3 has 15 residues. Germline values: CDR1 MDHEN, CDR2 SYDVKM. CDR3 nucleotide sequence: TGTGCCAGCAGTTTATGGGGCACCTACACAGATACGCAGTATTTT. Encoded protein: CASSLWGTYTDTQYF.

This clonotype has at least ten counts. The rearrangement joins TRBV7-2 to TRBJ2-1; D unresolved. CDR3 length: 13 amino acids. V was shortened by 0 bases and J by 4 bases, with 4 bases between the two germline ends. CDR1 is SGHTA and CDR2 is FQGNSA in the germline V gene. The chain's CDR3 is CASSLARYNEQFF. As DNA, the CDR3 is TGTGCCAGCAGCTTAGCCAGGTACAATGAGCAGTTCTTC.

The sample holds a few counts of this clonotype. The chain combines TRBV27 with TRBJ1-2; 12 positions match TRBD1. The CDR3 is 15 residues long. Germline assignment: CDR1 MNHEY and CDR2 SMNVEV (reference sequence). The ends lost 1 base at V and 6 bases at J; junction bases unmatched: 3. The CDR3 here is CASSLFGTGGDGYTF. In DNA, the CDR3 is TGTGCCAGCAGTTTATTTGGGACAGGGGGCGATGGCTACACCTTC.

This clonotype was found many times. The chain couples TRBV20-1 to TRBJ1-6; 8 nucleotides line up with TRBD1. V lost 6 bases and J lost 7; bases outside the gene matches: 14. The CDR3 has 16 amino acids. From germline, CDR1 is DFQATT and CDR2 SNEGSKA (reference sequence). This chain's CDR3 is CSAQGQGSHRNSPLHF. The CDR3 region has the DNA TGCAGTGCCCAAGGACAGGGCAGTCATCGGAATTCACCCCTCCACTTT.

This clonotype was recorded once. The chain couples TRBV14 to TRBJ2-7; TRBD1 agrees at 9 bases. The V segment lost 4 bases and the J segment 7 bases; nucleotides outside the gene matches: 8. The V gene's germline CDR1 is SGHDN and CDR2 FVKESK. The CDR3 spans 14 residues. The CDR3 nucleotides are TGTGCCAGCAGCCTACAGGGGGCAGGTAATGAGCAGTACTTC. Translation gives CASSLQGAGNEQYF.